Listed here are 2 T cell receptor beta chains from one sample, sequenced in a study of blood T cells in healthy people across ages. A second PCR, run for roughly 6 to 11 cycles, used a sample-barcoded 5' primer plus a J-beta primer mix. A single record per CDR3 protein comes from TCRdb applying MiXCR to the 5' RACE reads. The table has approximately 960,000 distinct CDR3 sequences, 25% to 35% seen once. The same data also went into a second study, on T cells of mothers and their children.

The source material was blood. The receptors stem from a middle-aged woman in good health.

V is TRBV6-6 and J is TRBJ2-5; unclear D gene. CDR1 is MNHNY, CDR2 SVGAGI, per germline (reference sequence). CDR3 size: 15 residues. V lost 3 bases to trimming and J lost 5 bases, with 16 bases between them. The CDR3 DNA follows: TGTGCCAGCAGTTATTGGGGTACACTCGGGGAGACCCAGTACTTC. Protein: CASSYWGTLGETQYF.

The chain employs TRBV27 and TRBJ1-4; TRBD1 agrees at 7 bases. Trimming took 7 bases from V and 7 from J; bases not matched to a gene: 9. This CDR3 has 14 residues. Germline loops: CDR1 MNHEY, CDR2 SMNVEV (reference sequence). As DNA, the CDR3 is TGTGCCAGCACTCGACAGGGCGTTGGTGAAAAACTGTTTTTT. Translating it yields CASTRQGVGEKLFF.